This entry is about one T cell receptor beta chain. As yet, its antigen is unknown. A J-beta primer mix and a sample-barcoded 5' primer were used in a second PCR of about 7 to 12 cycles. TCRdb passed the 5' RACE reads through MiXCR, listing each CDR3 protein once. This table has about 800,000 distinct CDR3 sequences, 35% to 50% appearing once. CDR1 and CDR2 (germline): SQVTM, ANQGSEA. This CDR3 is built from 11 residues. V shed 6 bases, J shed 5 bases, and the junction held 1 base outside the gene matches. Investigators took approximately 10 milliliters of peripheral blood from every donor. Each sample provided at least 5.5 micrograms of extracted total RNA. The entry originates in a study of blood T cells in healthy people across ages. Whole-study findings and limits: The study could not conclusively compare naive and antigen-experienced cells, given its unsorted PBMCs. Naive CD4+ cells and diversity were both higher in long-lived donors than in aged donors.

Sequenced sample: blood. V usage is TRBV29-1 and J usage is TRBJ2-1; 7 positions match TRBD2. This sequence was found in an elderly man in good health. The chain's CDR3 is CSVGLDNEQFF. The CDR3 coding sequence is TGCAGCGTCGGACTAGACAATGAGCAGTTCTTC.